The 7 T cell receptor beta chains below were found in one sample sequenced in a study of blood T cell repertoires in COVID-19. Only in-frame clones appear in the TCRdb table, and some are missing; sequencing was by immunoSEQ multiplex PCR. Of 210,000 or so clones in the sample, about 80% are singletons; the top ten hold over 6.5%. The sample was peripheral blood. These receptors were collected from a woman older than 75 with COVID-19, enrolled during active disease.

The CDR3 nucleotides are TGTGCCAGCAGCCAAGAGGGGGGGGCTTTCTTT. This sequence encodes CASSQEGGAFF. This chain connects TRBV3-1 (or the pseudogene TRBV3-2) to TRBJ1-1; TRBD1 might be the D (5 bases). Germline CDR1 reads LGHDT; CDR2 reads YNNKEL (reference sequence). This CDR3 is built from 11 residues. V was clipped by 0 bases and J by 11 bases, with 7 bases between them.

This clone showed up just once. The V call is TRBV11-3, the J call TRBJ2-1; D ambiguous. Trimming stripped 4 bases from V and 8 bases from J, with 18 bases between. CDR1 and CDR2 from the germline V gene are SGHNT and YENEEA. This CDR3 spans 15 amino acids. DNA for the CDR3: TGTGCCAGCAGCTACCGACTCGCCCTACGCGATGAGCAGTTCTTC. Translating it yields CASSYRLALRDEQFF.

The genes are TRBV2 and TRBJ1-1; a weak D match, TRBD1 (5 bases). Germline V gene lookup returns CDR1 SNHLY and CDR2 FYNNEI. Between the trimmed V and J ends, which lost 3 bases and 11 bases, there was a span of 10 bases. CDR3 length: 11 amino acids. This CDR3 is CASSDGGNAFF. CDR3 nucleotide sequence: TGTGCCAGCAGTGACGGGGGAAATGCTTTCTTT. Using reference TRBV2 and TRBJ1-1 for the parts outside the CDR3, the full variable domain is EPEVTQTPSHQVTQMGQEVILRCVPISNHLYFYWYRQILGQKVEFLVSFYNNEISEKSEIFDDQFSVERPDGSNFTLKIRSTKLEDSAMYFCASSDGGNAFFGQGTRLTVV.

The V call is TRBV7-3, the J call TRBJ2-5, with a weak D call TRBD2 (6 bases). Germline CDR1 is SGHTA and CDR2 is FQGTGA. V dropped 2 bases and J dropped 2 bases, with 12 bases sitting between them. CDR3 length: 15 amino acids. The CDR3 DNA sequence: TGTGCCAGCAGCTTATACCCCGGGGGACAAGAGACCCAGTACTTC. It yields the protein CASSLYPGGQETQYF.

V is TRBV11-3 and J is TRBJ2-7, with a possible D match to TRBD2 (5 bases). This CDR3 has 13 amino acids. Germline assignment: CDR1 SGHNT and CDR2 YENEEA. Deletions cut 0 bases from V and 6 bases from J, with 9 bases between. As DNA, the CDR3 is TGTGCCAGCAGCTTAGAGGGAGTGGGCGAGCAGTACTTC. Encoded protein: CASSLEGVGEQYF.

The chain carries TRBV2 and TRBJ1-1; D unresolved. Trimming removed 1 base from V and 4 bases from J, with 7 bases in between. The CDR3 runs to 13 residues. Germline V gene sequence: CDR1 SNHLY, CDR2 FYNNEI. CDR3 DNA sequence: TGTGCCAGCAGTGAAGGGCATGTCACTGAAGCTTTCTTT. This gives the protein CASSEGHVTEAFF.

The CDR3 protein is CASSILGGDGYTF. CDR3 sequence (DNA): TGTGCCAGTAGTATCTTAGGGGGAGATGGCTACACCTTC. This chain links TRBV19 with TRBJ1-2; D perhaps matches TRBD1 (6 bases). V was cut by 3 bases and J by 6 bases, with 11 bases left in between. This CDR3 comprises 13 residues. Germline lookup yields CDR1 LNHDA and CDR2 SQIVND (reference sequence).